A selection of T cell receptor beta chains follows, all from one sample in a study of brain T cells in children with intractable seizures. Assay: immunoSEQ multiplex PCR; the TCRdb copy retains only in-frame clones and omits some. The data hold roughly 110,000 clones, with 94% observed a single time. Material: peripheral blood, obtained at surgery. These receptors originate from a boy under two years old with hemimegalencephaly and intractable seizures. CDR3s include the opening cysteine and the closing phenylalanine or tryptophan. A D gene is named only where the DNA matches it firmly. Only part of the rows carry a size: once, few, many, or a class if the clone is expanded.

abundance,d_gene,j_gene,v_gene,CDR3nt,CDR3aa
once,-,TRBJ1-6,TRBV19,TGTGCCAGTAGTATAGGTGACAGCTCCTATAATTCACCCCTCCACTTT,CASSIGDSSYNSPLHF
-,-,TRBJ2-2,TRBV7-9,TGTGCCAGCAGCTTAGCGCGAGGGAGCTCCGGGGAGCTGTTTTTT,CASSLARGSSGELFF
-,-,TRBJ2-2,TRBV6-1,TGTGCCAGCAGTGAACTTGGCTTCCTCAACACCGGGGAGCTGTTTTTT,CASSELGFLNTGELFF
-,TRBD1,TRBJ2-7,TRBV11-2,TGTGCCAGCAGCCCAGACCCGGGACAGGCATCAGGGGAGCAGTACTTC,CASSPDPGQASGEQYF
-,-,TRBJ1-3,TRBV19,TGTGCCAGTAGCTACCTGCAGGGAAACACCATATATTTT,CASSYLQGNTIYF
-,-,TRBJ2-2,TRBV10-3,TGTGCCATCAGTGAACGGCAGGGTGGCACCGGGGAGCTGTTTTTT,CAISERQGGTGELFF
-,-,TRBJ1-2,TRBV19,TGTGCCACCCAGGACAGCTTCTATGGCTACACCTTC,CATQDSFYGYTF
-,-,TRBJ1-2,TRBV2,TGTGCCAGCAGTGCTACAAGGACAGCGCCCTACTATGGCTACACCTTC,CASSATRTAPYYGYTF
-,TRBD2,TRBJ2-1,TRBV27,TGTGCCAGCAGTTATCCGGCGGGAGGGCCGGGCAATGAGCAGTTCTTC,CASSYPAGGPGNEQFF
-,TRBD1,TRBJ1-5,TRBV28,TGTGCCAGCAGCCTATTACAGGGGAGGCAGCCCCAGCATTTT,CASSLLQGRQPQHF
-,TRBD2,TRBJ2-7,TRBV13,TGTGCCAGCAGTCCCCCGGGACTAGGAATCGAACAGTACTTC,CASSPPGLGIEQYF
-,-,TRBJ2-1,TRBV6-5,TGTGCCAGCAGTTATGGGCCTAGCGTCTACAATGAGCAGTTCTTC,CASSYGPSVYNEQFF
-,-,TRBJ2-4,TRBV29-1,TGCAGCGTTGTCGGAGGGTTTCGGGCCAAAAACATTCAGTACTTC,CSVVGGFRAKNIQYF